Listed here are 25 T cell receptor beta chains from one sample, sequenced in a study of T cells after yellow fever vaccination (dated by TCRdb to about 2019). Libraries were built with 5' RACE. For sequencing, an Illumina NovaSeq 6000 was employed. TCRdb trimmed public reads at Q25 via fastp, called clones via MiXCR and kept in-frame beta chains. Identical CDR3 proteins give one entry, which carries the most common genes and DNA. Counted in this sample were 350,000 to 450,000 distinct CDR3 sequences; 18% of them appeared once. Of the sample, 15% to 20% falls within the top ten clones. The treatment or condition label, read with the paper, signifies: live attenuated yellow fever vaccine strain. This specimen was PBMCs, taken before the yellow fever booster vaccination. Receptor source: a man aged 18 to 30 who received the YFV17D yellow fever vaccine.

The chain links TRBV12-3 or TRBV12-4 to TRBJ2-3; 7 positions match TRBD2. CDR3 size: 16 residues. Trimming removed 3 bases from V and 4 bases from J; junction bases left unmatched: 10. The CDR3 loop reads CASSFRGRESADTQYF. The CDR3 coding sequence is TGTGCCAGCAGTTTCAGAGGGAGGGAGAGCGCAGATACGCAGTATTTT.

This clonotype has more than one count but fewer than ten. The chain joins TRBV12-3 or TRBV12-4 to TRBJ1-1; 8 bases match TRBD1. V shed 6 bases, J shed 4 bases, and the junction held 10 bases outside the gene matches. The CDR3 runs to 15 residues. The CDR3 protein is CASSRTLGQGTEAFF. CDR3 DNA: TGTGCCAGCAGCCGAACTCTAGGACAGGGCACTGAAGCTTTCTTT.

In this sample, this clonotype turned up many times. The chain employs TRBV20-1 and TRBJ2-1; the D call may be TRBD1 or TRBD2 (6 bases each). This CDR3 comprises 14 residues. Germline lookup yields CDR1 DFQATT and CDR2 SNEGSKA (reference sequence). Trimming removed 3 bases from V and 2 bases from J, with 11 bases in between. CDR3 region: CSASGRGPYNEQFF. In DNA, the CDR3 is TGCAGTGCTAGTGGTCGGGGGCCCTACAATGAGCAGTTCTTC.

In its sample, this clonotype was seen many times. The V gene is TRBV20-1, the J gene TRBJ2-3; 9 bases are shared with TRBD2. The J segment lost 6 bases and the V segment lost 0 bases, leaving 4 bases of the junction unmatched. This CDR3 has 14 residues. Looked up from germline, CDR1 is DFQATT and CDR2 is SNEGSKA (reference sequence). The CDR3 reads CSARDSAGGDTQYF. CDR3 DNA: TGCAGTGCTAGAGATTCTGCGGGGGGGGATACGCAGTATTTT.

This clonotype was seen more than once but under ten times. The J gene is TRBJ1-3, the V gene TRBV7-2; D unclear. The CDR3 loop spans 16 amino acids. Trimming removed 5 bases from V and 1 base from J, with 15 bases in between. Germline CDR1 SGHTA, CDR2 FQGNSA. The CDR3 nucleotides are TGTGCCAGCAGCCTATCTAGGGATATGTCTGGAAACACCATATATTTT. Protein product: CASSLSRDMSGNTIYF.

The rearrangement uses TRBV7-2 and TRBJ2-1; 7 positions agree with TRBD2. The CDR3 runs to 12 residues. The V and J ends lost 5 bases and 9 bases, in that order; junction bases with no gene match: 4. The germline V gene encodes CDR1 SGHTA and CDR2 FQGNSA. The CDR3 is CASSRLASEQFF. In DNA, the CDR3 is TGTGCCAGCAGCCGACTAGCCAGTGAGCAGTTCTTC.

The V gene is TRBV7-8, the J gene TRBJ2-5, with 8 bases that match TRBD2. From germline, CDR1 is SGHVS and CDR2 FQNEAQ. This CDR3 region has 16 residues. Trimming at V came to 5 bases and at J to 5 bases, leaving 13 bases not matched to a gene. The CDR3 nucleotides read TGTGCCAGCAGCCTATCCCCGATCGGGGGGGCGGAGACCCAGTACTTC. It encodes CASSLSPIGGAETQYF.

This clonotype has a handful of counts. The CDR3 coding sequence is TGTGCCATCAGTGAGCCTAGCGGGGGGGCCAATACGCAGTATTTT. Protein sequence: CAISEPSGGANTQYF. The chain carries TRBV10-3 and TRBJ2-3; the match to TRBD2 covers 12 bases. The CDR3 spans 15 residues. Looked up from germline, CDR1 is ENHRY and CDR2 is SYGVKD. V trimming: 2 bases; J trimming: 7 bases; junction bases outside the gene matches: 4.

The chain combines TRBV20-1 with TRBJ2-1; TRBD2 is a possible D gene (6 bases). Germline CDR1 is DFQATT and CDR2 is SNEGSKA (reference sequence). This CDR3 region has 16 residues. The germline V and J ends were trimmed by 5 bases and 5 bases, with 22 bases remaining between them. CDR3 nucleotides: TGCAGTGCTCCTAAGGAGGGGAGTGGTATCCACAATGAGCAGTTCTTC. Translation gives CSAPKEGSGIHNEQFF.

Here the CDR3 DNA reads TGTGCCTGGAGTGTGGGGGTGTATTCCTACGAGCAGTACTTC. Amino acid sequence: CAWSVGVYSYEQYF. The chain has TRBV30 and TRBJ2-7, with D possibly being TRBD1 or TRBD2 (5 bases each). In germline, CDR1 is GTSNPN, CDR2 SVGIG (reference sequence). The CDR3 has 14 residues. V lost 0 bases and J 1 base, leaving 10 bases between the germline ends.

This clonotype was found many times. The chain carries TRBV2 and TRBJ1-1, with D uncertain. There are 13 residues in the CDR3. The V gene's germline CDR1 is SNHLY and CDR2 FYNNEI. The V and J ends lost 8 bases and 1 base respectively, with 11 bases between them. The CDR3 sequence: CASEGIPNTEAFF. The CDR3 nucleotides are TGTGCCAGCGAGGGTATCCCGAACACTGAAGCTTTCTTT.

J is TRBJ1-5 and V is TRBV29-1, with D uncertain. Germline lookup yields CDR1 SQVTM and CDR2 ANQGSEA. The V end was cut by 1 base, the J end by 7 bases, with 11 bases between. CDR3 length: 13 residues. Here the CDR3 reads CSVEVGVGQPQHF. The CDR3 bases are TGCAGCGTTGAAGTCGGAGTTGGCCAGCCCCAGCATTTT.

In its sample, this clonotype was seen a few times. The rearrangement links TRBV5-8 to TRBJ1-5; D not resolved. Germline values: CDR1 SGHTS, CDR2 YDEGEE. The CDR3 length is 15 residues. The germline V and J ends were trimmed by 0 bases and 6 bases, with 13 bases remaining between them. The CDR3 is CASSLADAAGQPQHF. The CDR3 DNA reads TGTGCCAGCAGCTTGGCGGACGCTGCAGGTCAGCCCCAGCATTTT. Using reference TRBV5-8 and TRBJ1-5 for the parts outside the CDR3, the full variable domain is EAGVTQSPTHLIKTRGQQATLRCSPISGHTSVYWYQQALGLGLQFLLWYDEGEERNRGNFPPRFSGRQFPNYSSELNVNALELEDSALYLCASSLADAAGQPQHFGDGTRLSIL.

J is TRBJ1-1 and V is TRBV5-1, with a weak D call TRBD1 (6 bases). V was shortened by 2 bases and J by 1 base, with 12 bases between the two germline ends. In germline, CDR1 is SGHRS, CDR2 YFSETQ. CDR3 length: 15 residues. The DNA for the CDR3 is TGCGCCAGCAGCTTTCCTCAACAGGGGAACACTGAAGCTTTCTTT. This codes for CASSFPQQGNTEAFF.

The genes are TRBV7-2 and TRBJ2-3; TRBD2 agrees at 10 bases. V shed 0 bases and J 8 bases; nucleotides not matched to a gene: 11. Germline V gene lookup returns CDR1 SGHTA and CDR2 FQGNSA. CDR3 length: 17 amino acids. CDR3 DNA sequence: TGTGCCAGCAGCTTAGCGCTCCTGCAGGCTAGCGGGAGTACGCAGTATTTT. This encodes CASSLALLQASGSTQYF.

There are a few counts of this clonotype. J is TRBJ2-3 and V is TRBV9; D may be TRBD2 (6 bases). Trimming pared 2 bases from V and 6 bases from J, leaving 16 bases between. The CDR3 is made up of 15 amino acids. Germline V gene sequence: CDR1 SGDLS, CDR2 YYNGEE. The CDR3 region is CASSVAGFSEDTQYF. Written as DNA, the CDR3 is TGTGCCAGCAGCGTTGCGGGATTCTCTGAGGATACGCAGTATTTT.

This rearrangement joins TRBV7-9 to TRBJ2-3; D unresolved. The V and J ends lost 2 bases and 2 bases respectively, with 14 bases between them. The CDR3 is made up of 16 amino acids. Looked up from germline, CDR1 is SEHNR and CDR2 is FQNEAQ (reference sequence). In nucleotides, the CDR3 is TGTGCCAGCAGCTTATTCCCCCCCAGCCACACAGATACGCAGTATTTT. Its translation is CASSLFPPSHTDTQYF.

This clonotype was observed a handful of times. The chain uses TRBV7-6 and TRBJ1-4; D remains ambiguous. Germline V gene data show CDR1 as SGHVS and CDR2 as FNYEAQ. The V end was cut by 1 base, the J end by 4 bases, with 7 bases between. The CDR3 has 14 residues. The DNA of the CDR3 is TGTGCCAGCAGCTTAGGGGCGGTTAATGAAAAACTGTTTTTT. Protein sequence: CASSLGAVNEKLFF.

The V and J genes are TRBV4-3 and TRBJ2-2; TRBD2 matches 10 bases. V lost 6 bases and J lost 0; bases outside the gene matches: 4. This CDR3 is 16 amino acids long. Germline V gene sequence: CDR1 LGHNA, CDR2 YSLEER. In nucleotides, the CDR3 is TGCGCCAGCAGTTGGAGCGGGGGGGCGAACACCGGGGAGCTGTTTTTT. Its translation is CASSWSGGANTGELFF.

This chain links TRBV6-5 with TRBJ1-2; 10 bases align to TRBD1. The CDR3 sequence is 16 residues long. V dropped 4 bases and J dropped 0; count of bases not matched to a gene: 5. CDR1 is MNHEY, CDR2 SVGAGI, per germline. This chain's CDR3 is CASSSRQGASNYGYTF. The CDR3 DNA sequence: TGTGCCAGCAGTTCGCGACAGGGGGCATCTAACTATGGCTACACCTTC.

This clonotype was picked up a small number of times. A junction boundary mismatches the germline segment, possibly from a read error. The rearrangement uses TRBV7-2 and TRBJ2-5, with D perhaps assigned TRBD1 or TRBD2 (5 bases each). The CDR3 has 14 amino acids. CDR1 is SGHTA, CDR2 FQGNSA, per germline. CDR3 DNA sequence: TGTGCCAGCAGCCTAAACCGGGACGAACTTATGTTGAACTTC. As protein: CASSLNRDELMLNF.

The chain is built from TRBV5-4 and TRBJ1-2, with D hard to call. V was clipped by 4 bases and J by 7 bases, with 11 bases between them. The CDR3 is made up of 12 amino acids. The germline V gene encodes CDR1 SGHNT and CDR2 YYREEE (reference sequence). CDR3 coding DNA: TGTGCCAGCAGCCTTCAGCGTAGTGGCTACACCTTC. It is translated as CASSLQRSGYTF.

The J gene is TRBJ1-2, the V gene TRBV5-1; no reliable D call. Germline CDR1 is SGHRS and CDR2 is YFSETQ. The CDR3 spans 15 residues. Trimming pared 0 bases from V and 7 bases from J, leaving 16 bases between. CDR3 nucleotides: TGCGCCAGCAGCTTGGCCGAGGAACCTTTTTCTGGCTACACCTTC. Translation gives CASSLAEEPFSGYTF.

This clonotype has at least ten counts. The genes are TRBV7-9 and TRBJ1-2; tentative D call: TRBD1 (6 bases). Germline CDR1 reads SEHNR; CDR2 reads FQNEAQ (reference sequence). The germline V and J ends were trimmed by 5 bases and 7 bases, with 20 bases remaining between them. The CDR3 is 15 amino acids. The CDR3 loop reads CASSKQGTHRFGYTF. The CDR3 DNA reads as TGTGCCAGCAGCAAACAAGGGACACATCGTTTTGGCTACACCTTC.

There are a few counts of this clonotype. The gene calls are TRBV7-2 and TRBJ2-2; 8 nucleotides agree with TRBD2. V trimming: 1 base; J trimming: 6 bases; junction bases outside the gene matches: 4. Germline V CDR1 and CDR2: SGHTA, FQGNSA. This CDR3 comprises 15 residues. The CDR3 loop reads CASSLEAGGAGELFF. DNA of the CDR3: TGTGCCAGCAGCTTAGAGGCGGGGGGTGCCGGGGAGCTGTTTTTT.